The 24 T cell receptor beta chains reported below all come from one sample, sequenced in a study of radiotherapy plus CTLA-4 blockade in lung cancer. Clones were sequenced by immunoSEQ multiplex PCR, and TCRdb holds only the in-frame ones, with some missing. The data contain about 98,000 clones, 82% of them singletons. The material was peripheral blood, obtained from a patient treated with radiotherapy plus ipilimumab. The source is a human donor with non-small cell lung cancer who had a partial response to radiotherapy plus ipilimumab.

V usage is TRBV5-1 and J usage is TRBJ1-4; TRBD1 is a possible D gene (5 bases). The V gene lost 2 bases and the J gene lost 7 bases, with 15 bases spanning the gap. The CDR3 is 15 residues long. The germline CDR1 and CDR2 sequences are SGHRS and YFSETQ. In DNA, the CDR3 is TGCGCCAGCAGCTTTGGACCAAGGGGTGGTGAAAAACTGTTTTTT. Residues: CASSFGPRGGEKLFF.

This clone was recorded once. The CDR3 DNA reads as TGTGCCAGCAGTCAAGACAGGGTAGACACAGATACGCAGTATTTT. Translation: CASSQDRVDTDTQYF. This chain joins TRBV28 and TRBJ2-3, with 7 bases matching TRBD1. The CDR3 length is 15 residues. The germline V gene has CDR1 MDHEN and CDR2 SYDVKM. V gave up 5 bases and J gave up 2 bases; unmatched junction bases: 7. Variable domain in full (rest from reference TRBV28 and TRBJ2-3): DVKVTQSSRYLVKRTGEKVFLECVQDMDHENMFWYRQDPGLGLRLIYFSYDVKMKEKGDIPEGYSVSREKKERFSLILESASTNQTSMYLCASSQDRVDTDTQYFGPGTRLTVL.

The V gene is TRBV14, the J gene TRBJ1-1; possible D gene TRBD1, 6 bases. The CDR3 spans 16 residues. Germline loops: CDR1 SGHDN, CDR2 FVKESK. V lost 3 bases and J lost 4, with 18 bases in between. The DNA for the CDR3 is TGTGCCAGCAGCCAGCTACAGGGTGACGGGCGCACTGAAGCTTTCTTT. Encoded protein: CASSQLQGDGRTEAFF.

The chain has TRBV18 and TRBJ2-7, with D possibly matching TRBD2 (6 bases). This CDR3 comprises 13 residues. The germline V gene has CDR1 KGHSH and CDR2 LQKENI. V was cut by 3 bases and J by 5 bases, with 11 bases left in between. CDR3 in DNA: TGTGCCAGCTCACCTCAGGGAGGCGACGAGCAGTACTTC. Its protein is CASSPQGGDEQYF.

The chain combines TRBV4-2 with TRBJ2-4; 15 nucleotides line up with TRBD2. The V and J ends lost 0 bases and 1 base, in that order; junction bases with no gene match: 7. Germline CDR1 is LGHNA and CDR2 is YNFKEQ. This CDR3 spans 20 amino acids. CDR3 sequence: CASSQDPGLAGGRAKNIQYF. CDR3 DNA sequence: TGTGCCAGCAGCCAAGACCCCGGACTAGCGGGAGGGCGGGCCAAAAACATTCAGTACTTC.

This clone has more than one count but fewer than ten. This sequence joins TRBV7-9 and TRBJ2-7; D perhaps matches TRBD1 (6 bases). Germline V lookup: CDR1 SEHNR, CDR2 FQNEAQ (reference sequence). This CDR3 comprises 15 residues. V lost 1 base, J lost 7 bases, and 17 bases lay in between. The CDR3: CASSLGTDGAWEQYF. The CDR3 DNA is TGTGCCAGCAGCTTAGGGACAGACGGAGCGTGGGAGCAGTACTTC. Full variable domain (missing parts from reference TRBV7-9 and TRBJ2-7): DTGVSQNPRHKITKRGQNVTFRCDPISEHNRLYWYRQTLGQGPEFLTYFQNEAQLEKSRLLSDRFSAERPKGSFSTLEIQRTEQGDSAMYLCASSLGTDGAWEQYFGPGTRLTVT.

This clone was detected only once. V gene TRBV7-2 combines with J gene TRBJ1-1; possible D gene TRBD1, 6 bases. The CDR3 length is 16 residues. V dropped 5 bases and J dropped 3 bases, with 19 bases sitting between them. CDR1 is SGHTA, CDR2 FQGNSA, per germline. The CDR3 region is CASSKYGTSGDTEAFF. CDR3 sequence (DNA): TGTGCCAGCAGCAAATACGGGACCTCAGGGGACACTGAAGCTTTCTTT.

The rearrangement joins TRBV11-1 to TRBJ2-1, with TRBD1 identical over 11 bases. With 3 bases clipped from V and 8 bases from J, the junction kept 6 bases outside the gene matches. Per the germline V gene, CDR1 is SGHAT and CDR2 is FQDESV (reference sequence). CDR3 length: 15 amino acids. The CDR3 coding sequence is TGTGCCAGCAGCTTCAACCCGGGACAGGGGGATGAGCAGTTCTTC. Protein product: CASSFNPGQGDEQFF. Looking up the rest from reference TRBV11-1 and TRBJ2-1 gives the full variable domain: EAEVAQSPRYKITEKSQAVAFWCDPISGHATLYWYRQILGQGPELLVQFQDESVVDDSQLPKDRFSAERLKGVDSTLKIQPAELGDSAMYLCASSFNPGQGDEQFFGPGTRLTVL.

This sequence joins TRBV19 and TRBJ1-5, with 7 bases identical to TRBD1. From germline, CDR1 is LNHDA and CDR2 SQIVND (reference sequence). V lost 5 bases, J lost 6 bases, and 7 bases stayed unmatched. The CDR3 has 14 amino acids. The CDR3, as DNA: TGTGCCAGTAGTTACCGGGACAGACCTCAGCCCCAGCATTTT. Amino acids: CASSYRDRPQPQHF.

The chain recombines TRBV7-3 with TRBJ2-7; no reliable D call. The CDR3 is 13 residues long. The V gene's germline CDR1 is SGHTA and CDR2 FQGTGA. Trimming removed 10 bases from V and 2 bases from J, with 15 bases in between. CDR3 sequence reads: CATRPDSTYEQYF. The CDR3 bases are TGTGCCACTCGTCCTGACTCCACCTACGAGCAGTACTTC.

The chain joins TRBV28 to TRBJ2-7; 13 bases are shared with TRBD2. J gave up 7 bases and V 6 bases, and 9 bases lay outside the gene matches. The CDR3 has 15 residues. Germline CDR1 reads MDHEN; CDR2 reads SYDVKM. The CDR3 DNA reads as TGTGCCAGCAGCTCACTAGCGGGAGGGTTCTTTGAGCAGTACTTC. Translating gives CASSSLAGGFFEQYF.

This clone has only a few counts. The chain combines TRBV18 with TRBJ2-2, with 10 bases identical to TRBD1. J lost 4 bases, V lost 1 base, and 6 bases had no gene match. In germline, CDR1 is KGHSH, CDR2 LQKENI. The CDR3 runs to 17 residues. CDR3 amino acids: CASSPLGQGSGTGELFF. CDR3 DNA: TGTGCCAGCTCACCACTGGGACAGGGGAGTGGCACCGGGGAGCTGTTTTTT.

V gene TRBV19 combines with J gene TRBJ2-1; D uncertain. There are 14 residues in the CDR3. The V gene's germline CDR1 is LNHDA and CDR2 SQIVND (reference sequence). Trimming pared 5 bases from V and 2 bases from J, leaving 10 bases between. CDR3 sequence: CASSVIPPYNEQFF. As DNA, the CDR3 is TGTGCCAGTAGTGTTATCCCCCCCTACAATGAGCAGTTCTTC. The full variable domain, with the rest looked up from reference TRBV19 and TRBJ2-1, is DGGITQSPKYLFRKEGQNVTLSCEQNLNHDAMYWYRQDPGQGLRLIYYSQIVNDFQKGDIAEGYSVSREKKESFPLTVTSAQKNPTAFYLCASSVIPPYNEQFFGPGTRLTVL.

As regards this clone: One end of the junction is discordant with germline, which a read error may explain. The J gene is TRBJ2-7, the V gene TRBV15; 7 bases map to TRBD1. The CDR3 runs 14 residues. The germline V gene encodes CDR1 LNHNV and CDR2 YYDKDF (reference sequence). The CDR3 is CATSRAQGLYEQHF. CDR3 DNA: TGTGCCACCAGCAGAGCACAGGGGCTTTACGAGCAGCACTTC.

The chain links TRBV19 to TRBJ2-3; 9 bases match TRBD2. V was pared by 3 bases and J by 6 bases, with 7 bases of the junction left unmatched. Germline lookup yields CDR1 LNHDA and CDR2 SQIVND (reference sequence). The CDR3 runs to 15 residues. The CDR3 DNA reads as TGTGCCAGTAGTATTGGTCTAGCGGGATACGATACGCAGTATTTT. Residues: CASSIGLAGYDTQYF.

The V and J genes are TRBV5-6 and TRBJ2-2; 9 nucleotides match TRBD1. The CDR3 has 17 residues. V gave up 6 bases and J gave up 2 bases; unmatched junction bases: 11. Germline V gene lookup returns CDR1 SGHDT and CDR2 YYEEEE. CDR3 coding DNA: TGTGCCAGCACCGTGGACAGGGGTCCTACTAACACCGGGGAGCTGTTTTTT. Its translation is CASTVDRGPTNTGELFF.

The rearrangement joins TRBV28 to TRBJ1-2, with 7 bases matching TRBD1. The V gene's germline CDR1 is MDHEN and CDR2 SYDVKM. The CDR3 length is 16 residues. Trimming at V came to 11 bases and at J to 4 bases, leaving 19 bases not matched to a gene. CDR3: CAAGYSLSGQPYGYTF. For the CDR3, the DNA is TGTGCCGCCGGCTACTCCCTCTCGGGACAGCCCTATGGCTACACCTTC.

This clone was observed a few times. The chain has TRBV28 and TRBJ2-1; tentative D call: TRBD1 (6 bases). The V gene's germline CDR1 is MDHEN and CDR2 SYDVKM. V was clipped by 9 bases and J by 15 bases, with 21 bases between them. The CDR3 is 12 residues long. The CDR3 region has the DNA TGTGCCAGTGTTTCCCAGGGGAGACAGTCGTTCTTC. Translation: CASVSQGRQSFF.

The genes are TRBV28 and TRBJ2-7; TRBD1 matches at 9 bases. The CDR3 is 15 amino acids. CDR1 and CDR2 from the germline V gene are MDHEN and SYDVKM. The trim removed 3 bases at V and 1 base at J, leaving 4 bases unmatched. The CDR3 nucleotides are TGTGCCAGCAGTTTGGCCGGGACAGGGTCCTACGAGCAGTACTTC. Residues: CASSLAGTGSYEQYF.

This clone was counted once. J is TRBJ2-3 and V is TRBV9; 10 bases line up with TRBD2. This CDR3 comprises 20 residues. Losses at the gene ends were 0 bases for V and 0 bases for J; bases not matched to a gene: 13. CDR1 and CDR2 (germline): SGDLS, YYNGEE. The CDR3 region has the DNA TGTGCCAGCAGCGTAGGTGTTCCAGCGGGAGGGGGCAGAAGCACAGATACGCAGTATTTT. Residues: CASSVGVPAGGGRSTDTQYF. Filled out from reference TRBV9 and TRBJ2-3, the complete variable domain reads DSGVTQTPKHLITATGQRVTLRCSPRSGDLSVYWYQQSLDQGLQFLIQYYNGEERAKGNILERFSAQQFPDLHSELNLSSLELGDSALYFCASSVGVPAGGGRSTDTQYFGPGTRLTVL.

The chain uses TRBV5-1 and TRBJ1-2; perhaps TRBD1 as D (5 bases). V lost 2 bases and J lost 1, with 12 bases in between. Germline CDR1 SGHRS, CDR2 YFSETQ. This CDR3 spans 15 amino acids. CDR3 sequence reads: CASSFAGGHNYGYTF. The CDR3 DNA is TGCGCCAGCAGCTTTGCGGGGGGTCATAACTATGGCTACACCTTC.

In its sample, this clone was seen a few times. The genes are TRBV7-3 and TRBJ1-6; perhaps TRBD1 as D (5 bases). V was trimmed by 0 bases and J by 8 bases, leaving 11 bases between them. Germline V gene lookup returns CDR1 SGHTA and CDR2 FQGTGA. The CDR3 runs to 15 residues. This chain's CDR3 is CASSLTVSGHSPLHF. CDR3 sequence (DNA): TGTGCCAGCAGCTTAACGGTGTCAGGGCATTCACCCCTCCACTTT.

Remarks on this clone: At one end, the junction sequence differs from germline, possibly due to a read error. The sample has other DNA sequences that encode this CDR3 too. This sequence joins TRBV27 and TRBJ1-5, with 7 bases lining up with TRBD1. Germline CDR1 is MNHEY and CDR2 is SMNVEV (reference sequence). CDR3 size: 15 residues. CDR3 nucleotides: TGTGCCAGCAGTCCAATACAGGGGTCACGGCAGCCCCAACATTTT. Protein: CASSPIQGSRQPQHF.

The chain is built from TRBV30 and TRBJ1-5; possible D gene TRBD1, 6 bases. The CDR3 is 13 amino acids. Germline V CDR1 and CDR2: GTSNPN, SVGIG (reference sequence). Trimming cost V 1 base and J 4 bases, with 8 bases left between them. DNA for the CDR3: TGTGCCTGGAGTGGACAGGCGAATCAGCCCCAGCATTTT. It translates to CAWSGQANQPQHF.